This is a list of T cell receptor beta chains from one sample in a study of technical replicates of blood from a handful of donors. Assay used: immunoSEQ multiplex PCR; TCRdb lists only in-frame clones, some missing. The sample shows almost 90,000 clones, 85% to 95% of them seen only once. Sequencing was carried out using T cells isolated from PBMCs. The receptors shown here come from a human donor in good health. CDR3s leave out the opening cysteine and the closing phenylalanine or tryptophan.

>TRBJ2-1|TRBV7-3
ASSLRGGSSYNEQF
>TRBJ2-1|TRBV7-2
ASSLTAGVVYEQF
>TRBJ1-2|TRBV28
ASSPNRDGYT
>TRBJ2-3|TRBV7-3
ASSFGQSDTQY
>TRBJ2-3|TRBV9
ASSVDDRGRDTQY
>TRBJ1-1|TRBV7-9
ASSTGGLEAF
>TRBJ2-7|TRBV18
ASSPMAPGTGNYEQY
>TRBJ2-1|TRBV12-5
ASGAGGSYNEQF
>TRBJ2-7|TRBV6-5
ASSYSSGSFYEQY
>TRBJ2-1|TRBV2
ASSGLAGELYEQF
>TRBJ1-1|TRBV11-2
ASSPRTWGNTEAF
>TRBJ1-1|TRBV6-5
ASSYSERSLAF
>TRBJ1-5|TRBV10-2
ASSPGTNPYWPQH
>TRBJ1-3|TRBV30
AWSGSIISSGNTIY
>TRBJ2-7|TRBV4-1
ASSPGQGVDYEQY
>TRBJ1-1|TRBV7-9
ASSGYMNTEAF
>TRBJ2-7|TRBV9
ASSEGASGTIYEQY
>TRBJ1-3|TRBV11-1
ASSSFRDYSGNTIY
>TRBJ2-7|TRBV9
ASSVGVGLAGDYEQY
>TRBJ2-1|TRBV19
ASTFYNEQF
>TRBJ1-4|TRBV6-5
ASSYSTGGGEKLF
>TRBJ1-5|TRBV19
ASSIATGDRPQH
>TRBJ1-4|TRBV27
ASSTGQVNEKLF
>TRBJ1-1|TRBV29-1
SVEDLAGGATEAF
>TRBJ2-1|TRBV7-6
ASSYRDNEQF
>TRBJ2-5|TRBV29-1
SVDQSEETQY
>TRBJ2-1|TRBV6-1
ASSEFLGSEQF
>TRBJ1-2|TRBV6-1
ASSEVQGGYGYT
>TRBJ1-1|TRBV14
ASSQYQGQLNTEAF
>TRBJ1-4|TRBV2
ASSDRGLREKLF
>TRBJ1-6|TRBV5-8
ASGPLGQPYNSPLH
>TRBJ2-3|TRBV2
ASVLAGGTDTQY
>TRBJ1-1|TRBV6-6
ASSYSREGAF
>TRBJ1-1|TRBV19
ASSRSPGTEAF
>TRBJ2-2|TRBV19
ASLGTSGTANTGELF
>TRBJ2-1|TRBV6-5
ASSRQGNEQF
>TRBJ1-4|TRBV30
AWAQNEKLF
>TRBJ2-7|TRBV9
ASSVAARSYEQY
>TRBJ2-3|TRBV19
ASSIIGEGVVTDTQY
>TRBJ1-5|TRBV7-6
ASSLAAGVVGGQPQH
>TRBJ2-5|TRBV13
ASSFSPQETQY
>TRBJ2-7|TRBV7-2
ASSPRTSGEGAEQY
>TRBJ2-3|TRBV6-4
ASSRLAGEIDTQY
>TRBJ1-1|TRBV2
ASMEWGGNTEAF
>TRBJ2-3|TRBV28
ASNSPGGAIRDTQY
>TRBJ2-2|TRBV4-1
ASSPPAREGTGELF
>TRBJ1-2|TRBV2
ASTDTSNYGYT